The clone carrying this T cell receptor (beta chain) was picked up a small number of times. What it binds is unknown. Germline-derived CDR1 and CDR2 are LNHDA and SQIVND (reference sequence). The CDR3 has 15 residues. Trimming pared 7 bases from V and 1 base from J, leaving 16 bases between. CD4+ T cells that had been cultured provided DNA sequenced with the Oncomine TCR Beta short-read assay. From cultured CD4+ T cells, genomic DNA was extracted. TCRdb re-called the PCR reads through MiXCR, storing one row per CDR3 protein. The sample carries over 9,500 distinct CDR3 sequences, 56% recorded once. This specimen belongs to a study of vaccination and CD4 T cells after COVID-19. As to treatment: roughly 11-day PBMC culture with coronavirus spike peptide pools or control peptides (ViraFEST assay). Positive PCR tests came between March and December 2020, ahead of the US Alpha, Beta and Delta variants. Peptide pools at around 9.1 ug/ml, together with 7.5 to 10 IU/ml IL-2, were added to cultures of some 1.9 million PBMCs per well.

Sequenced material: CD4+ T cells from blood, cultured in vitro. The receptor was derived from a human donor who had recovered from COVID-19. This chain connects TRBV19 to TRBJ1-1; a weak D match, TRBD1 (5 bases). As DNA, the CDR3 is TGTGCCAGTACCCTGAGGGACCCAGGGAACACTGAAGCTTTCTTT. Amino acids: CASTLRDPGNTEAFF.